Presented here are 3 T cell receptor beta chains from one specimen sequenced in a study of metastatic and nonmetastatic thyroid tumors. All patients were untreated before thyroid surgery. TCRdb reprocessed the PCR reads via MiXCR. This table holds 20,000 to 25,000 clones, about 30% found once. Sequencing was performed on tumor tissue. The receptors shown here come from a female donor with papillary thyroid cancer or a benign thyroid nodule (not recorded which). Some clones in this sample may be carry-over from other donors' samples.

In the case of this clone: At one boundary the junction diverges from the germline segment, which might be a read error. The V and J genes are TRBV27 and TRBJ2-2, with TRBD1 matching over 11 bases. Per germline, CDR1 MNHEY and CDR2 SMNVEV (reference sequence). The CDR3 spans 20 residues. The CDR3 spells CASIPTPGTGGRPNTGELFF. CDR3 DNA: TGTGCCAGCATTCCGACTCCCGGGACAGGGGGAAGGCCGAACACCGGGGAGCTGTTTTTC.

This clone was counted only a few times. The chain couples TRBV28 to TRBJ2-6, with D possibly matching TRBD1 (5 bases). Germline V lookup: CDR1 MDHEN, CDR2 SYDVKM. V dropped 1 base and J dropped 16 bases, with 20 bases sitting between them. There are 15 residues in the CDR3. The CDR3 here is CASSLLLSGANFLTF. The CDR3 DNA reads TGTGCCAGCAGTTTATTGCTCTCTGGGGCCAACTTTCTGACTTTC.

This clone was detected a few times. Here the CDR3 omits its conserved ending phenylalanine or tryptophan, so a read error is the likely source. The gene calls are TRBV10-1 and TRBJ2-7, with 9 bases that match TRBD1. The trim removed 3 bases at V and 9 bases at J, leaving 9 bases unmatched. The CDR3 length is 14 residues. The germline V gene has CDR1 WNHNN and CDR2 SYGVQD (reference sequence). Written as DNA, the CDR3 is TGCGCCAGCAGTGATTCTGGGACAGGGAGTACGCAGTACCTC. Residues: CASSDSGTGSTQYL.